One and the same sample provided the 22 T cell receptor beta chains below, sequenced in a study of T-cell reconstitution after alpha-beta-depleted transplantation in children. Preparation of the TCRbeta library involved a method that used unique molecular identifiers. TCRdb passed the PCR reads through MiXCR, listing each CDR3 protein once. The profile shows fewer than 550,000 distinct CDR3 sequences, approximately 10% of them singletons. Sequences were derived from PBMCs, mostly from graft donor cells, sampled 180 days after TCRalphabeta/CD19-depleted stem cell transplant. The receptors originated from a female patient younger than 10 who had a stem cell transplant for aplastic anemia, so the T cells may come from the graft donor.

V and J are TRBV5-5 and TRBJ1-2, with 11 bases that match TRBD1. Germline V gene sequence: CDR1 SGHKS, CDR2 YYEKEE (reference sequence). Losses at the gene ends were 1 base for V and 4 bases for J; bases not matched to a gene: 3. This CDR3 comprises 15 residues. The CDR3 DNA reads as TGTGCCAGCAGCTTGTTGGGACAGGGGGGCTATGGCTACACCTTC. It encodes CASSLLGQGGYGYTF.

V is TRBV20-1 and J is TRBJ2-2, with D unresolved. This CDR3 has 13 residues. Trimming shortened V by 5 bases and J by 3 bases, and 10 bases separated the two germline ends. Germline V gene sequence: CDR1 DFQATT, CDR2 SNEGSKA (reference sequence). CDR3 in DNA: TGCAGTGCTCCGGACGGGTACACCGGGGAGCTGTTTTTT. It codes for CSAPDGYTGELFF.

This chain joins TRBV6-5 and TRBJ2-7, with D uncertain. The CDR3 contains 14 residues. V was shortened by 4 bases and J by 6 bases, with 16 bases between the two germline ends. Germline V gene sequence: CDR1 MNHEY, CDR2 SVGAGI. DNA for the CDR3: TGTGCCAGCAGTTCTCGGCCCCTCGCCCGCGAGCAGTACTTC. Its translation: CASSSRPLAREQYF.

V usage is TRBV4-3 and J usage is TRBJ2-5, with 11 bases lining up with TRBD2. The V and J ends lost 1 base and 4 bases, in that order; junction bases with no gene match: 2. There are 15 residues in the CDR3. Germline CDR1 reads LGHNA; CDR2 reads YSLEER. CDR3 DNA: TGCGCCAGCAGCCAAGTTGGGACTAGCGGAGAGACCCAGTACTTC. Protein product: CASSQVGTSGETQYF.

The chain combines TRBV6-5 with TRBJ2-1; D uncertain. CDR1 and CDR2 from the germline V gene are MNHEY and SVGAGI. The V gene lost 11 bases and the J gene lost 6 bases, with 14 bases spanning the gap. The CDR3 contains 12 residues. CDR3 bases: TGTGCCTGCTTCCGGCGCTTCAATGAGCAGTTCTTC. Translation: CACFRRFNEQFF.

The rearrangement joins TRBV20-1 to TRBJ2-1; 12 positions agree with TRBD2. This CDR3 has 15 amino acids. Trimming took 5 bases from V and 1 from J; bases not matched to a gene: 3. Germline values: CDR1 DFQATT, CDR2 SNEGSKA (reference sequence). The CDR3 coding sequence is TGCAGTGCTCCGCTAGCGGGAGGGTCCTACAATGAGCAGTTCTTC. This translates into CSAPLAGGSYNEQFF.

The gene calls are TRBV10-3 and TRBJ2-5; D remains unclear. CDR3 length: 11 amino acids. V was shortened by 7 bases and J by 3 bases, with 6 bases between the two germline ends. CDR1 ENHRY and CDR2 SYGVKD come from the germline V gene. The CDR3, as DNA: TGTGCCATCATGAAGGAAGAGACCCAGTACTTC. This translates into CAIMKEETQYF.

The V gene is TRBV28, the J gene TRBJ1-1, with D perhaps matching TRBD1 (5 bases). The CDR3 is made up of 16 amino acids. Germline assignment: CDR1 MDHEN and CDR2 SYDVKM. V lost 1 base, J lost 4 bases, and 16 bases lay in between. The CDR3 coding sequence is TGTGCCAGCAGTTTATTAGGGAGCGGGGGGAGCACTGAAGCTTTCTTT. This sequence encodes CASSLLGSGGSTEAFF.

This clonotype has at least ten counts. The chain recombines TRBV12-3 or TRBV12-4 with TRBJ2-1; D perhaps matches TRBD2 (6 bases). The CDR3 runs to 15 residues. V was trimmed by 4 bases and J by 0 bases, leaving 10 bases between them. CDR3 bases: TGTGCCAGCAGTTCGGGACTCAGCTCCTACAATGAGCAGTTCTTC. Translation gives CASSSGLSSYNEQFF.

J is TRBJ2-3 and V is TRBV28; 7 nucleotides line up with TRBD2. V shed 3 bases and J 4 bases; nucleotides not matched to a gene: 10. CDR3 length: 16 amino acids. The germline gives CDR1 MDHEN, CDR2 SYDVKM. The CDR3 coding sequence is TGTGCCAGCAGTTTCCACGAGGGAGGGCCAGCAGATACGCAGTATTTT. The encoded protein is CASSFHEGGPADTQYF.

This chain links TRBV20-1 with TRBJ2-4; no reliable D call. The CDR3 has 16 amino acids. V gave up 5 bases and J gave up 0 bases, with 17 bases separating them. The germline gives CDR1 DFQATT, CDR2 SNEGSKA (reference sequence). The CDR3 sequence is CSALDPLKVAKNIQYF. Here the CDR3 DNA reads TGCAGTGCTCTTGACCCGTTAAAGGTAGCCAAAAACATTCAGTACTTC.

This clonotype has only a few counts. This chain uses TRBV6-2 or TRBV6-3 with TRBJ2-3; the D gene is possibly TRBD1 (5 bases). Trimming removed 4 bases at V and 4 bases at J, with 6 bases between. Germline-derived CDR1 and CDR2 are MNHEY and SVGEGT. The CDR3 is made up of 12 amino acids. CDR3 in DNA: TGTGCCAGCAGTTCAGGGTCAGATACGCAGTATTTT. This encodes CASSSGSDTQYF.

A remark on this clonotype: A junction boundary mismatches the germline segment, possibly from a read error. The rearrangement joins TRBV24-1 to TRBJ2-6; D tentatively fits TRBD1 or TRBD2 (5 bases each). This CDR3 has 16 amino acids. Per germline, CDR1 KGHDR and CDR2 SFDVKD. CDR3 nucleotides: TGTGCCACCAGTGATTTCGCAGGGTCCGGGGCCAACGGCCTGACTTTC. This codes for CATSDFAGSGANGLTF.

This clonotype has just a few counts. The chain couples TRBV11-1 to TRBJ2-7; the match to TRBD2 covers 10 bases. Trimming cost V 4 bases and J 1 base; bases outside gene matches: 4. The CDR3 consists of 15 residues. The germline CDR1 and CDR2 sequences are SGHAT and FQDESV (reference sequence). CDR3 bases: TGTGCCAGCAGCTCGGTAGCGGGGGGTTCCTACGAGCAGTACTTC. Its translation is CASSSVAGGSYEQYF.

The chain has TRBV12-3 or TRBV12-4 and TRBJ2-1; D possibly uses TRBD1 or TRBD2 (5 bases each). The CDR3 runs 16 residues. The V gene lost 1 base and the J gene lost 3 bases, with 13 bases spanning the gap. The CDR3 protein is CASSLVTGHRYNEQFF. DNA for the CDR3: TGTGCCAGCAGTTTAGTCACGGGGCATCGCTACAATGAGCAGTTCTTC.

This chain joins TRBV4-3 and TRBJ2-5; TRBD2 might be the D (6 bases). Per the germline V gene, CDR1 is LGHNA and CDR2 is YSLEER. This CDR3 contains 16 residues. Deletions cut 1 base from V and 1 base from J, with 13 bases between. For the CDR3, the DNA is TGCGCCAGCAGCCAAGTTGGCCCCGGGAGCCAAGAGACCCAGTACTTC. This codes for CASSQVGPGSQETQYF.

This clonotype was observed a handful of times. The V and J genes are TRBV28 and TRBJ2-3; 16 bases align to TRBD2. In germline, CDR1 is MDHEN, CDR2 SYDVKM. The CDR3 sequence is 18 residues long. J lost 7 bases, V lost 6 bases, and 13 bases had no gene match. The CDR3 DNA follows: TGTGCCAGCAGCTCCCCCGGGACTAGCGGGAGGGCCGGGAATACGCAGTATTTT. Translating gives CASSSPGTSGRAGNTQYF.

This clonotype was seen a handful of times. The chain has TRBV25-1 and TRBJ2-1; no reliable D call. The CDR3 sequence is 11 residues long. The germline V gene encodes CDR1 MGHDK and CDR2 SYGVNS. Between the trimmed V and J ends, which lost 10 bases and 5 bases, there was a span of 9 bases. CDR3 nucleotide sequence: TGTGCCACCCTTAGGAACAATGAGCAGTTCTTC. As protein: CATLRNNEQFF.

The V call is TRBV27, the J call TRBJ2-7, with no clear D. The CDR3 is made up of 13 amino acids. V lost 5 bases to trimming and J lost 4 bases, with 12 bases between them. Germline assignment: CDR1 MNHEY and CDR2 SMNVEV (reference sequence). Here the CDR3 reads CASSPSLGYEQYF. The CDR3 DNA reads TGTGCCAGCAGTCCGAGCCTAGGGTACGAGCAGTACTTC.

This clonotype was seen more than once but under ten times. This chain joins TRBV12-3 or TRBV12-4 and TRBJ2-2; 7 nucleotides agree with TRBD1. This CDR3 is built from 16 residues. With V trimmed by 4 bases and J by 0 bases, 5 bases remained unmatched. In DNA form, the CDR3 reads TGTGCCAGCAGTTACCCCAGGGGGACGAACACCGGGGAGCTGTTTTTT. Protein product: CASSYPRGTNTGELFF.

The chain uses TRBV4-3 and TRBJ1-3, with 8 bases aligning to TRBD1. CDR3 length equals 17 residues. Trimming at V came to 5 bases and at J to 2 bases, leaving 11 bases not matched to a gene. Per the germline V gene, CDR1 is LGHNA and CDR2 is YSLEER. Here the CDR3 reads CASSRLTGVPTGNTIYF. CDR3 coding DNA: TGCGCCAGCAGCAGACTGACAGGGGTGCCGACTGGAAACACCATATATTTT.

In its sample, this clonotype was seen many times. V and J are TRBV7-8 and TRBJ2-7, with 13 bases aligning to TRBD2. V dropped 5 bases and J dropped 4; count of bases not matched to a gene: 5. Germline assignment: CDR1 SGHVS and CDR2 FQNEAQ. The CDR3 is 15 residues long. The CDR3 loop is CASSPGLAGLYEQYV. CDR3 bases: TGTGCCAGCAGCCCGGGACTAGCGGGACTATACGAGCAGTACGTC.